These T cell receptor beta chains were read from a single sample in a study of response to subunit inactivated influenza vaccine. TCRdb passed the RT-PCR reads through MiXCR, listing each CDR3 protein once. Here the sample spans approximately 250,000 distinct CDR3 sequences, 12% being singletons. Material: non-naive T cells sorted from PBMCs, obtained around two weeks before vaccination. The source of these receptors is a man aged 50 or older who received an inactivated influenza vaccine. Each CDR3 is given with its conserved first and last residue. The D gene is left open where the match is weak. Size tells how often a clone was seen (once, few, many) or the class of an expanded clone, and some rows leave it out.

>-|TRBD1|TRBJ2-7|TRBV20-1
TGCAGTGCTAGGGGAGGACAGGGGGCTCCCTACGAGCAGTACTTC
CSARGGQGAPYEQYF
>few|-|TRBJ2-5|TRBV27
TGTGCCAGCAGTGCGTCCGAGACACCTCTCCAAGAGACCCAGTACTTC
CASSASETPLQETQYF
>-|-|TRBJ2-3|TRBV20-1
TGCAGTGCTAGAGATCTGGCCCACCAAACAGATACGCAGTATTTT
CSARDLAHQTDTQYF
>many|-|TRBJ2-1|TRBV7-8
TGTGCCAGCAGTGAGCCTAGGAGGGATGAGCAGTTCTTC
CASSEPRRDEQFF
>many|-|TRBJ2-1|TRBV5-1
TGCGCCAGCAGCGACTACAATGAGCAGTTCTTC
CASSDYNEQFF
>-|TRBD1|TRBJ1-4|TRBV15
TGTGCCACCAGCAGGAAAGGACAGGGGAATGAAAAACTGTTTTTT
CATSRKGQGNEKLFF
>few|-|TRBJ2-3|TRBV5-1
TGCGCCAGCACGTACGGGAGCTCTAGCACAGATACGCAGTATTTT
CASTYGSSSTDTQYF
>-|-|TRBJ2-1|TRBV4-3
TGCGCCAGCAGCCGAGCAGGGTTCTTGTTCTTC
CASSRAGFLFF
>many|-|TRBJ2-7|TRBV25-1
TGTGCCAGCAGGGAACAGGGTTCCTACGAGCAGTACTTC
CASREQGSYEQYF
>-|-|TRBJ2-4|TRBV3-1
TGTGCCAGCAGCCTCACAGCCCAAAACATTCAGTACTTC
CASSLTAQNIQYF
>many|TRBD2|TRBJ2-3|TRBV4-1
TGCGCCAGCAGCCGGTCTAGCGGGGGGGTATCAGATACGCAGTATTTT
CASSRSSGGVSDTQYF
>many|-|TRBJ2-7|TRBV20-1
TGCAGTGCTAGCTTAATCGGCCTAGGGATCTACGAGCAGTACTTC
CSASLIGLGIYEQYF
>few|TRBD1|TRBJ1-4|TRBV7-9
TGTGCCAGCAGCCAAACGACAGGGAGGGATGAAAAACTGTTTTTT
CASSQTTGRDEKLFF
>-|-|TRBJ1-1|TRBV4-2
TGTGCCAGCAGCCAAGACTCGAAGAACACTGAAGCTTTCTTT
CASSQDSKNTEAFF
>few|-|TRBJ1-5|TRBV2
TGTGCCAGCAGGGGAGGCAGCAATCAGCCCCAGCATTTT
CASRGGSNQPQHF
>-|TRBD1|TRBJ2-6|TRBV28
TGTGCCATCAAACAGGGGGCTGGGGCCAACGTCCTGACTTTC
CAIKQGAGANVLTF
>once|-|TRBJ2-1|TRBV2
TGTGCCAGCAGTGACGGGCGGGGTCTCGACAATGAGCAGTTCTTC
CASSDGRGLDNEQFF
>-|TRBD1|TRBJ1-1|TRBV20-1
TGCTGTGCTAGTTACGGAAGGACAGGGCGAGCTGAAGCTTTCTTT
CCASYGRTGRAEAFF
>few|-|TRBJ2-2|TRBV7-9
TGTGCCAGCAGCTCCCACCGGAGGGGGGCCGGCGGGGAGCTGTTTTTT
CASSSHRRGAGGELFF
>-|TRBD1|TRBJ1-1|TRBV7-9
TGTGCCAGCAGCCACCCCCCGACAGGGGTGAACACTGAAGCTTTCTTT
CASSHPPTGVNTEAFF
>once|TRBD1|TRBJ1-1|TRBV5-1
TGCGCCAGCAGCTTGGAGGGCACAGGGGCCGACGAAGCTTTCTTT
CASSLEGTGADEAFF
>few|TRBD1|TRBJ1-6|TRBV27
TGTGCCAGCAGTTTAACTCGGGACAGCAATTCACCCCTCCACTTT
CASSLTRDSNSPLHF
>many|-|TRBJ2-2|TRBV11-3
TGTGCCAGCAGCTTGGCGGCGAACACCGGGGAGCTGTTTTTT
CASSLAANTGELFF
>many|-|TRBJ2-7|TRBV7-2
TGTGCCAGCAGCCCACCTACCGCCGAGCAGTACTTC
CASSPPTAEQYF
>-|-|TRBJ1-2|TRBV7-2
TGTGCCAGCAGCCCCCAGCCCATTGGAGCCGGTGGCGGCTACACCTTC
CASSPQPIGAGGGYTF
>many|TRBD1|TRBJ2-7|TRBV12-3/TRBV12-4
TGTGCCAGCAGTCACTCGGGACAGGGTGACGAGCAGTACTTC
CASSHSGQGDEQYF
>many|-|TRBJ2-3|TRBV10-3
TGTGCCATCACAGAAGGGGGGTCAGCAGATACGCAGTATTTT
CAITEGGSADTQYF
>many|-|TRBJ2-1|TRBV28
TGTGCCAGCAGTTTACTTTCCAGGGGACTCCTTGTCAATGAGCAGTTCTTC
CASSLLSRGLLVNEQFF
>few|TRBD1|TRBJ1-2|TRBV30
TGTGCCTGGACCCGAATACAGGGGGTTGGCTACACCTTC
CAWTRIQGVGYTF
>-|TRBD1|TRBJ2-2|TRBV2
TGTGCCAGCAGTATGGGACAGGGGAGGACCGGGGAGCTGTTTTTT
CASSMGQGRTGELFF